This entry lists 24 T cell receptor beta chains sequenced from one sample in a study of blood T cell repertoires in COVID-19 (dated by TCRdb to about 2020). The library was made by the immunoSEQ multiplex PCR assay. Here the immuneACCESS table is served through TCRdb, limited to in-frame sequences with V and J called. Missing clones are a known gap in these copies; in checked studies unresolved V genes cover under half, and the rest lacks a known reason. In this sample the table shows 100,000 to 150,000 clones, approximately 90% of which occur a single time. More than 3.5% of the sample rests with the top ten. Material: peripheral blood. The source is a man in his fifties or sixties with COVID-19, enrolled during active disease.

The rearrangement uses TRBV6-5 and TRBJ2-4; D is ambiguous. Germline CDR1 MNHEY, CDR2 SVGAGI. V lost 4 bases, J lost 7 bases, and 5 bases lay in between. The CDR3 runs 11 residues. The CDR3 DNA reads TGTGCCAGCAGTTCCGTTAACATTCAGTACTTC. Amino acids: CASSSVNIQYF.

The rearrangement joins TRBV29-1 to TRBJ2-1, with TRBD1 matching over 7 bases. Per the germline V gene, CDR1 is SQVTM and CDR2 is ANQGSEA. V was clipped by 5 bases and J by 6 bases; unmatched bases: 10. The CDR3 consists of 14 residues. The CDR3 protein is CSVQNRGSVNEQFF. DNA for the CDR3: TGCAGCGTTCAAAACAGGGGTTCGGTCAATGAGCAGTTCTTC.

In DNA form, the CDR3 reads TGTGCCAGCGCCGACCCGGGAGAGGGGGCCCGGGACTACACCTTC. This encodes CASADPGEGARDYTF. V is TRBV6-5 and J is TRBJ1-2; 7 nucleotides line up with TRBD1. CDR3 size: 15 residues. V dropped 8 bases and J dropped 10; count of bases not matched to a gene: 19. Looked up from germline, CDR1 is MNHEY and CDR2 is SVGAGI.

This chain's CDR3 is CASRPGTGTDTLEAFF. CDR3 DNA sequence: TGTGCCAGCAGGCCCGGGACAGGGACTGACACGCTTGAAGCTTTCTTT. The chain couples TRBV5-4 to TRBJ1-1; 9 bases are a match to TRBD1. The CDR3 sequence is 16 residues long. Germline V CDR1 and CDR2: SGHNT, YYREEE (reference sequence). Trimming took 5 bases from V and 7 from J; bases not matched to a gene: 15.

This clone was counted once. The V and J genes are TRBV6-5 and TRBJ1-4; the match to TRBD1 covers 7 bases. The CDR3 is made up of 14 amino acids. After removal of 7 bases from V and 3 bases from J, the junction contained 5 bases not matched to a gene. CDR1 MNHEY and CDR2 SVGAGI come from the germline V gene. The CDR3 DNA reads TGTGCCAGCACTCTGGGACAGCCTAATGAAAAACTGTTTTTT. The encoded protein is CASTLGQPNEKLFF.

J is TRBJ1-1 and V is TRBV5-5, with D tentatively TRBD1 (6 bases). CDR1 is SGHKS, CDR2 YYEKEE, per germline (reference sequence). The CDR3 contains 14 residues. The ends were cut back, 4 bases at V and 5 bases at J, with 15 bases in the middle. Written as DNA, the CDR3 is TGTGCCAGCAGCGCATCTAGGACAGTGACTGAAGCTTTCTTT. It encodes CASSASRTVTEAFF.

The chain employs TRBV28 and TRBJ1-6, with D possibly being TRBD1 (5 bases). V lost 3 bases and J 5 bases, leaving 11 bases between the germline ends. CDR3 size: 15 residues. The germline V gene encodes CDR1 MDHEN and CDR2 SYDVKM. The CDR3 protein is CASSFLQGNNSPLHF. CDR3 sequence (DNA): TGTGCCAGCAGTTTTCTGCAGGGAAATAATTCACCCCTCCACTTT. Full variable domain (remainder filled in from reference TRBV28 and TRBJ1-6): DVKVTQSSRYLVKRTGEKVFLECVQDMDHENMFWYRQDPGLGLRLIYFSYDVKMKEKGDIPEGYSVSREKKERFSLILESASTNQTSMYLCASSFLQGNNSPLHFGNGTRLTVT.

This clone was found a few times. The J gene is TRBJ2-7, the V gene TRBV11-2; 7 positions agree with TRBD1. This CDR3 has 19 residues. V dropped 0 bases and J dropped 0; count of bases not matched to a gene: 14. Germline values: CDR1 SGHAT, CDR2 FQNNGV. This chain's CDR3 is CASSLEGAFGTEGSYEQYF. DNA of the CDR3: TGTGCCAGCAGCTTAGAGGGAGCCTTCGGGACAGAAGGCTCCTACGAGCAGTACTTC.

Of note for this clone: An end of the junction differs from the germline gene, which may be a read error. This rearrangement joins TRBV5-1 to TRBJ2-2; 7 bases line up with TRBD2. CDR3 size: 16 residues. Germline values: CDR1 SGHRS, CDR2 YFSETQ. CDR3 sequence reads: CANSPRGGANTGELFF. DNA for the CDR3: TGCGCCAACAGCCCCCGTGGGGGGGCGAACACCGGGGAGCTGTTTTTT.

Only a few counts were recorded for this clone. The rearrangement uses TRBV9 and TRBJ1-2, with 10 bases identical to TRBD1. From germline, CDR1 is SGDLS and CDR2 YYNGEE. This CDR3 is 13 amino acids long. V lost 3 bases, J lost 7 bases, and 3 bases stayed unmatched. CDR3 residues: CASSADRGLGYTF. The CDR3 nucleotides read TGTGCCAGCAGCGCAGACAGGGGGCTTGGCTACACCTTC. The whole variable domain, filled in from reference TRBV9 and TRBJ1-2, reads DSGVTQTPKHLITATGQRVTLRCSPRSGDLSVYWYQQSLDQGLQFLIQYYNGEERAKGNILERFSAQQFPDLHSELNLSSLELGDSALYFCASSADRGLGYTFGSGTRLTVV.

The rearrangement uses TRBV7-9 and TRBJ1-4; 9 bases match TRBD1. V was pared by 2 bases and J by 7 bases, with 5 bases of the junction left unmatched. The germline V gene encodes CDR1 SEHNR and CDR2 FQNEAQ (reference sequence). CDR3 length: 15 residues. This chain's CDR3 is CASSLRTGEGEKLFF. The CDR3 region has the DNA TGTGCCAGCAGCTTAAGGACAGGGGAGGGTGAAAAACTGTTTTTT.

This clone appeared once. The same CDR3 can be traced to other DNA sequences in this sample. This chain joins TRBV12-5 and TRBJ2-5; 15 bases map to TRBD2. CDR3 length: 16 residues. The ends lost 3 bases at V and 2 bases at J; junction bases unmatched: 1. Germline lookup yields CDR1 LGHNT and CDR2 FRNRAP. CDR3 loop: CASGLGTSGGQETQYF. The CDR3 DNA sequence: TGTGCTAGTGGTTTAGGGACTAGCGGGGGGCAAGAGACCCAGTACTTC.

J is TRBJ2-7 and V is TRBV4-2; TRBD2 matches at 7 bases. The ends lost 2 bases at V and 2 bases at J; junction bases unmatched: 3. The CDR3 runs 14 residues. Germline CDR1 reads LGHNA; CDR2 reads YNFKEQ. This CDR3 reads CASSQPAGTYEQYF. CDR3 DNA sequence: TGTGCCAGCAGCCAACCAGCGGGAACCTACGAGCAGTACTTC.

The V call is TRBV20-1, the J call TRBJ2-1; D perhaps matches TRBD2 (6 bases). Germline-derived CDR1 and CDR2 are DFQATT and SNEGSKA (reference sequence). The CDR3 covers 11 residues. CDR3 amino acids: CPAGRRNEQFF. CDR3 DNA: TGCCCCGCGGGGAGAAGGAATGAGCAGTTCTTC.

The rearrangement uses TRBV13 and TRBJ1-6, with 7 bases aligning to TRBD1. The germline V gene encodes CDR1 PRHDT and CDR2 FYEKMQ (reference sequence). The CDR3 sequence is 15 residues long. V gave up 5 bases and J gave up 7 bases; unmatched junction bases: 8. DNA for the CDR3: TGTGCCAGCAGCATCTTAGGGGGCTCGAATTCACCCCTCCACTTT. Translated: CASSILGGSNSPLHF.

This clone was recorded once. The chain has TRBV19 and TRBJ2-5; weak D call: TRBD2 (6 bases). Germline V gene sequence: CDR1 LNHDA, CDR2 SQIVND (reference sequence). The V end was cut by 3 bases, the J end by 2 bases, with 16 bases between. This CDR3 region has 16 residues. As DNA, the CDR3 is TGTGCCAGTAGTATTCGGACTACCTCATTTCAAGAGACCCAGTACTTC. Residues: CASSIRTTSFQETQYF.

The chain links TRBV27 to TRBJ2-3; TRBD2 matches 10 bases. Germline V gene data show CDR1 as MNHEY and CDR2 as SMNVEV (reference sequence). The CDR3 has 17 residues. V dropped 6 bases and J dropped 0; count of bases not matched to a gene: 9. The DNA for the CDR3 is TGTGCCAGCAGCCATAAGCGGGGGGGATTAAGCACAGATACGCAGTATTTT. This translates into CASSHKRGGLSTDTQYF.

This clone was counted only a few times. The chain combines TRBV27 with TRBJ2-5; 7 bases align to TRBD1. V lost 4 bases and J lost 5; bases outside the gene matches: 7. From germline, CDR1 is MNHEY and CDR2 SMNVEV (reference sequence). The CDR3 runs 14 residues. The CDR3 is CASSWTGGRETQYF. In nucleotides, the CDR3 is TGTGCCAGCAGTTGGACAGGTGGGCGGGAGACCCAGTACTTC.

The V call is TRBV6-4, the J call TRBJ1-1; D is uncertain. The CDR3 sequence is 13 residues long. CDR1 is MRHNA and CDR2 is SNTAGT in the germline V gene. With 0 bases removed from V and 5 bases from J, the gap between germline ends came to 7 bases. For the CDR3, the DNA is TGTGCCAGCAGTGACTCGCGAGGGACTGAAGCTTTCTTT. As protein: CASSDSRGTEAFF.

The chain couples TRBV11-3 to TRBJ1-1; 7 nucleotides match TRBD1. In germline, CDR1 is SGHNT, CDR2 YENEEA. The CDR3 spans 13 residues. J lost 0 bases, V lost 8 bases, and 3 bases had no gene match. CDR3 nucleotide sequence: TGTGCCAGCGGACAGGCGATGAACACTGAAGCTTTCTTT. Protein product: CASGQAMNTEAFF. The whole variable domain, filled in from reference TRBV11-3 and TRBJ1-1, reads EAGVVQSPRYKIIEKKQPVAFWCNPISGHNTLYWYLQNLGQGPELLIRYENEEAVDDSQLPKDRFSAERLKGVDSTLKIQPAELGDSAVYLCASGQAMNTEAFFGQGTRLTVV.

V usage is TRBV15 and J usage is TRBJ2-7; 8 bases line up with TRBD1. Germline CDR1 LNHNV, CDR2 YYDKDF (reference sequence). The CDR3 extends over 15 amino acids. The V gene end was trimmed by 0 bases and the J gene end by 5 bases; junction bases not matched to a gene: 6. CDR3 loop: CATSRDPGGLDEQYF. Written as DNA, the CDR3 is TGTGCCACCAGCAGAGATCCAGGGGGCCTGGACGAGCAGTACTTC.

The chain couples TRBV19 to TRBJ1-1, with D uncertain. The V gene's germline CDR1 is LNHDA and CDR2 SQIVND (reference sequence). Trimming pared 2 bases from V and 8 bases from J, leaving 12 bases between. The CDR3 has 13 amino acids. The DNA of the CDR3 is TGTGCCAGTAGTATACAAAGTAAACAGGAAGCTTTCTTT. This gives the protein CASSIQSKQEAFF.

This sequence joins TRBV6-5 and TRBJ1-5, with 7 bases matching TRBD1. V was pared by 6 bases and J by 6 bases, with 8 bases of the junction left unmatched. Looked up from germline, CDR1 is MNHEY and CDR2 is SVGAGI. The CDR3 covers 14 residues. The CDR3 is CASRQGWRGQPQHF. The CDR3 DNA follows: TGTGCCAGCAGACAGGGGTGGAGGGGTCAGCCCCAGCATTTT.

This chain connects TRBV4-3 to TRBJ1-3; the match to TRBD1 covers 7 bases. Germline assignment: CDR1 LGHNA and CDR2 YSLEER. The ends lost 1 base at V and 2 bases at J; junction bases unmatched: 2. The CDR3 contains 15 residues. The CDR3 DNA reads TGCGCCAGCAGCCAAGGACAGGGAACTGGAAACACCATATATTTT. Its protein product is CASSQGQGTGNTIYF.